The sequence of this T cell receptor beta chain was determined in a study of shared clonotypes between healthy human individuals. The CDR3 is 15 residues long. V lost 6 bases and J lost 2, with 15 bases in between. Germline V lookup: CDR1 ENHRY, CDR2 SYGVKD. Subsets obtained from CD4+ cells comprised CD45RA+ naive and CD45RA-negative memory cells. Assay used: immunoSEQ multiplex PCR; TCRdb lists only in-frame clones, some missing. The repertoire holds a few hundred thousand clones, under 80% seen once, with about 9.3% in the top ten. This receptor was taken from a man in his thirties or forties in good health. The J gene is TRBJ2-3, the V gene TRBV10-3; tentatively, D is TRBD2 (6 bases). The sequenced sample was memory CD4+ T cells sorted from blood. As to subset: CD45RA-negative fraction. DNA of the CDR3: TGTGCCATCAGGACCCGGGGGTCTTCCACAGATACGCAGTATTTT. Its protein product is CAIRTRGSSTDTQYF.